These 21 T cell receptor beta chains were sequenced from one sample in a study of blood T cell repertoires in COVID-19. Method: immunoSEQ multiplex PCR; TCRdb's copy keeps in-frame clones and lacks some. Among about 220,000 clones listed, over 75% were seen once. The sample consisted of peripheral blood. Receptors were obtained from a human donor in a cohort sampled during active COVID-19.

The gene calls are TRBV28 and TRBJ2-5, with 7 nucleotides matching TRBD1. Germline values: CDR1 MDHEN, CDR2 SYDVKM. Trimming at V came to 5 bases and at J to 6 bases, leaving 15 bases not matched to a gene. This CDR3 contains 16 residues. The CDR3 here is CASSTRTGDIRQTQYF. In nucleotides, the CDR3 is TGTGCCAGCAGTACCCGTACAGGGGACATCCGGCAGACCCAGTACTTC.

The chain uses TRBV5-5 and TRBJ2-5; D might be TRBD1 (6 bases). This CDR3 is built from 14 residues. Germline CDR1 is SGHKS and CDR2 is YYEKEE (reference sequence). V dropped 0 bases and J dropped 5 bases, with 11 bases sitting between them. CDR3: CASSLAGRGETQYF. CDR3 in DNA: TGTGCCAGCAGCTTGGCTGGCAGGGGTGAGACCCAGTACTTC.

J is TRBJ2-6 and V is TRBV19; D is unclear. The germline V gene has CDR1 LNHDA and CDR2 SQIVND (reference sequence). Between the trimmed V and J ends, which lost 5 bases and 0 bases, there was a span of 11 bases. The CDR3 loop spans 16 amino acids. The CDR3 region has the DNA TGTGCCAGTAGTTTCCCCCTTAGCTCTGGGGCCAACGTCCTGACTTTC. Encoded protein: CASSFPLSSGANVLTF.

This rearrangement joins TRBV29-1 to TRBJ2-3, with D perhaps matching TRBD1 or TRBD2 (9 bases each). Trimming removed 8 bases at V and 5 bases at J, with 32 bases between. Germline loops: CDR1 SQVTM, CDR2 ANQGSEA. The CDR3 is 18 residues long. The CDR3 DNA reads TGCAGCACAGGACAGGGGACCTTTGGCGGGGGGGCCCTAGATACGCAGTATTTT. This encodes CSTGQGTFGGGALDTQYF.

CDR3 sequence: CASSLWGGRGNQPQHF. As DNA, the CDR3 is TGTGCCAGCAGTTTATGGGGGGGAAGGGGCAATCAGCCCCAGCATTTT. V is TRBV28 and J is TRBJ1-5; a weak D match, TRBD1 (5 bases). This CDR3 is 16 amino acids long. V was clipped by 0 bases and J by 2 bases, with 11 bases between them. The V gene's germline CDR1 is MDHEN and CDR2 SYDVKM.

The J gene is TRBJ1-2, the V gene TRBV27, with 9 bases fitting TRBD1. The germline V gene encodes CDR1 MNHEY and CDR2 SMNVEV (reference sequence). The trim removed 5 bases at V and 7 bases at J, leaving 5 bases unmatched. The CDR3 is 13 amino acids. The CDR3 DNA reads as TGTGCCAGCAGTAAACAGGGGGCAAGTGGCTACACCTTC. Translation gives CASSKQGASGYTF.

V usage is TRBV10-3 and J usage is TRBJ2-1; 7 bases fit TRBD2. After removal of 4 bases from V and 5 bases from J, the junction contained 5 bases not matched to a gene. Germline CDR1 and CDR2: ENHRY and SYGVKD. The CDR3 loop spans 14 amino acids. CDR3 DNA sequence: TGTGCCATCAGTGCGGGACTACCGGACAATGAGCAGTTCTTC. This gives the protein CAISAGLPDNEQFF.

In its sample, this clone was seen a few times. The rearrangement joins TRBV11-2 to TRBJ1-5; D gene unclear. Per the germline V gene, CDR1 is SGHAT and CDR2 is FQNNGV. The V and J ends lost 5 bases and 5 bases respectively, with 10 bases between them. This CDR3 region has 13 residues. CDR3: CASSLGEDQPQHF. In DNA form, the CDR3 reads TGTGCCAGCAGCCTCGGTGAGGATCAGCCCCAGCATTTT.

The gene calls are TRBV5-1 and TRBJ2-3, with a possible D match to TRBD2 (5 bases). Trimming took 4 bases from V and 6 from J, leaving 21 bases between them. The CDR3 loop spans 16 amino acids. In germline, CDR1 is SGHRS, CDR2 YFSETQ. This CDR3 is CASSPLKGVGVDTQYF. CDR3 bases: TGCGCCAGCAGCCCACTGAAGGGAGTGGGAGTGGATACGCAGTATTTT. Full variable domain (remainder filled in from reference TRBV5-1 and TRBJ2-3): KAGVTQTPRYLIKTRGQQVTLSCSPISGHRSVSWYQQTPGQGLQFLFEYFSETQRNKGNFPGRFSGRQFSNSRSEMNVSTLELGDSALYLCASSPLKGVGVDTQYFGPGTRLTVL.

The chain carries TRBV11-2 and TRBJ2-1, with 7 bases that match TRBD2. The CDR3 runs to 15 residues. V lost 3 bases, J lost 5 bases, and 7 bases stayed unmatched. Germline V lookup: CDR1 SGHAT, CDR2 FQNNGV. The CDR3 sequence: CASSLEGGSNNEQFF. The CDR3 DNA is TGTGCCAGCAGCTTGGAGGGAGGGAGCAACAATGAGCAGTTCTTC.

In this sample, this clone turned up a few times. This chain connects TRBV29-1 to TRBJ2-2; D possibly corresponds to TRBD1 (6 bases). V was cut by 6 bases and J by 4 bases, with 12 bases left in between. Germline V gives CDR1 SQVTM, CDR2 ANQGSEA. This CDR3 region has 13 residues. The CDR3 DNA is TGCAGCGTCCTGGACAGCCTCACCGGGGAGCTGTTTTTT. Protein: CSVLDSLTGELFF.

This clone was seen only a few times. Different DNA sequences within this sample yield the same CDR3. This chain uses TRBV28 with TRBJ1-2; D is unclear. The CDR3 extends over 12 amino acids. Germline values: CDR1 MDHEN, CDR2 SYDVKM. V lost 2 bases and J 6 bases, leaving 7 bases between the germline ends. The chain's CDR3 is CASSLGGNGYTF. Here the CDR3 DNA reads TGTGCCAGCAGTTTAGGAGGTAATGGCTACACCTTC.

V is TRBV9 and J is TRBJ1-1; D possibly corresponds to TRBD1 (6 bases). Looked up from germline, CDR1 is SGDLS and CDR2 is YYNGEE. V was trimmed by 0 bases and J by 7 bases, leaving 13 bases between them. This CDR3 region has 14 residues. The CDR3, as DNA: TGTGCCAGCAGCGTAGGGCCAGAAGGGGGTGAAGCTTTCTTT. This codes for CASSVGPEGGEAFF.

CDR3 region: CASSQDGLAGQETQYF. As DNA, the CDR3 is TGCGCCAGCAGCCAAGATGGACTAGCGGGACAAGAGACCCAGTACTTC. This chain connects TRBV4-1 to TRBJ2-5, with TRBD2 matching over 12 bases. Germline-derived CDR1 and CDR2 are MGHRA and YSYEKL. This CDR3 is 16 amino acids long. With V trimmed by 0 bases and J by 2 bases, 1 base remained unmatched.

This sequence joins TRBV11-2 and TRBJ2-7; 12 nucleotides match TRBD1. The CDR3 totals 15 residues. CDR1 and CDR2 (germline): SGHAT, FQNNGV. The V gene end was trimmed by 3 bases and the J gene end by 5 bases; junction bases not matched to a gene: 5. The CDR3 is CASSFSGTGGNEQYF. CDR3 DNA sequence: TGTGCCAGCAGCTTTTCAGGGACAGGGGGCAACGAGCAGTACTTC.

The chain uses TRBV6-1 and TRBJ2-7; TRBD1 is a possible D gene (5 bases). This CDR3 spans 15 amino acids. V was clipped by 2 bases and J by 2 bases, with 13 bases between them. The V gene's germline CDR1 is MNHNS and CDR2 SASEGT. The CDR3 sequence is CASSESPGMTYEQYF. The CDR3 region has the DNA TGTGCCAGCAGTGAATCGCCAGGGATGACCTACGAGCAGTACTTC.

This rearrangement joins TRBV5-5 to TRBJ2-7; D gene uncertain. The CDR3 is 15 amino acids. V shed 4 bases and J shed 2 bases, with 16 bases lying between them. Germline V gene sequence: CDR1 SGHKS, CDR2 YYEKEE (reference sequence). The CDR3 DNA reads as TGTGCCAGCAGCCGCAACCCAGGCATCCCCTACGAGCAGTACTTC. Protein product: CASSRNPGIPYEQYF.

The chain joins TRBV5-5 to TRBJ2-7; D gene uncertain. The CDR3 spans 12 residues. Germline values: CDR1 SGHKS, CDR2 YYEKEE (reference sequence). Between the trimmed V and J ends, which lost 0 bases and 4 bases, there was a span of 5 bases. This chain's CDR3 is CASSLERYEQYF. CDR3 DNA: TGTGCCAGCAGCTTGGAGAGATACGAGCAGTACTTC.

The J gene is TRBJ1-2, the V gene TRBV7-9, with D maybe TRBD1 (5 bases). Germline loops: CDR1 SEHNR, CDR2 FQNEAQ (reference sequence). V gave up 4 bases and J gave up 3 bases, with 18 bases separating them. CDR3 length: 16 amino acids. CDR3 coding DNA: TGTGCCAGCAGCTCCTCCGGGGGGATAGGGGACTATGGCTACACCTTC. It specifies CASSSSGGIGDYGYTF.

The CDR3 here is CASSPDRVTRSSGNTIYF. In DNA form, the CDR3 reads TGTGCCAGCAGCCCAGACAGGGTGACCCGGAGCTCTGGAAACACCATATATTTT. V gene TRBV7-2 combines with J gene TRBJ1-3; 7 positions agree with TRBD1. The length of the CDR3 is 18 residues. CDR1 and CDR2 (germline): SGHTA, FQGNSA. V lost 5 bases to trimming and J lost 0 bases; unmatched junction nucleotides: 13.

This chain connects TRBV5-1 to TRBJ2-2, with TRBD1 matching over 11 bases. After removal of 4 bases from V and 4 bases from J, the junction contained 6 bases not matched to a gene. The V gene's germline CDR1 is SGHRS and CDR2 YFSETQ. The CDR3 sequence is 16 residues long. This CDR3 reads CASSIQGQGATGELFF. In DNA, the CDR3 is TGCGCCAGCAGCATACAAGGACAGGGGGCCACCGGGGAGCTGTTTTTT.